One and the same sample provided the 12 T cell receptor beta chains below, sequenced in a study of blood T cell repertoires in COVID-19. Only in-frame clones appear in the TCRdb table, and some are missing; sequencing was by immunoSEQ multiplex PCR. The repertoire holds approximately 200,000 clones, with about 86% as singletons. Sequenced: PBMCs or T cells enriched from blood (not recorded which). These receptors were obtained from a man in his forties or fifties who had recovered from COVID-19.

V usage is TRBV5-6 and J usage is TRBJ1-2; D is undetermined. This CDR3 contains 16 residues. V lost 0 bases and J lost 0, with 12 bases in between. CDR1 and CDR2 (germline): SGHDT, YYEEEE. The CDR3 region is CASSLVIMAANYGYTF. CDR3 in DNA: TGTGCCAGCAGCTTGGTCATCATGGCAGCTAACTATGGCTACACCTTC.

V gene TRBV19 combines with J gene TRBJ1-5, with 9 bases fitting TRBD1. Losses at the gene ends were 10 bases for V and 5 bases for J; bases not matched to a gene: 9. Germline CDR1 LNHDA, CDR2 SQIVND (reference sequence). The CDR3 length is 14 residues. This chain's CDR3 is CATAQGAYDQPQHF. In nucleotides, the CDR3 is TGTGCCACCGCACAGGGGGCTTATGATCAGCCCCAGCATTTT.

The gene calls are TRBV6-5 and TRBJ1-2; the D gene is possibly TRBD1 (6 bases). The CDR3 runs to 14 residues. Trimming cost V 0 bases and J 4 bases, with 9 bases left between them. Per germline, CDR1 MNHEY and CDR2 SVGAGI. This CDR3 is CASSYSAGAYGYTF. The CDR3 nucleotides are TGTGCCAGCAGTTACTCGGCGGGGGCCTATGGCTACACCTTC.

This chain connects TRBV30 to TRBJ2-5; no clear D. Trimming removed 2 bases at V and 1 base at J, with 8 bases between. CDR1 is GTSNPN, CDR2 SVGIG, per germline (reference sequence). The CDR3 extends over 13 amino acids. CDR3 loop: CAWSLVAQETQYF. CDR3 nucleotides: TGTGCCTGGAGTTTAGTAGCCCAAGAGACCCAGTACTTC.

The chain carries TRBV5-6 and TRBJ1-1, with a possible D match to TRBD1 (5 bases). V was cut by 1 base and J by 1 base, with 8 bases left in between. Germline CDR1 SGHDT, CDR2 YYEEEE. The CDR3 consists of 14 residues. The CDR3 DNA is TGTGCCAGCAGCTTGAGGGGAAGGAACACTGAAGCTTTCTTT. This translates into CASSLRGRNTEAFF. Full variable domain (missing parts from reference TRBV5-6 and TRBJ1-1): DAGVTQSPTHLIKTRGQQVTLRCSPKSGHDTVSWYQQALGQGPQFIFQYYEEEERQRGNFPDRFSGHQFPNYSSELNVNALLLGDSALYLCASSLRGRNTEAFFGQGTRLTVV.

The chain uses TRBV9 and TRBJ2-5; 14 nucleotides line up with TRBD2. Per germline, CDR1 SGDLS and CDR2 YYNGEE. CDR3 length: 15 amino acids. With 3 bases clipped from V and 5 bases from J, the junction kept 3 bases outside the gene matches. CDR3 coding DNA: TGTGCCAGCAGCGGGACTAGCGGGGGGCCTGAGACCCAGTACTTC. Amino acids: CASSGTSGGPETQYF.

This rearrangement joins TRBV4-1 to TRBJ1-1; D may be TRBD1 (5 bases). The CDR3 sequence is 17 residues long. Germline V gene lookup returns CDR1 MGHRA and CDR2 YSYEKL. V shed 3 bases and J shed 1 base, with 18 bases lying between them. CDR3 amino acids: CASSHAVRTGTNTEAFF. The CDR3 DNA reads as TGCGCCAGCAGCCATGCGGTGCGTACAGGAACGAACACTGAAGCTTTCTTT.

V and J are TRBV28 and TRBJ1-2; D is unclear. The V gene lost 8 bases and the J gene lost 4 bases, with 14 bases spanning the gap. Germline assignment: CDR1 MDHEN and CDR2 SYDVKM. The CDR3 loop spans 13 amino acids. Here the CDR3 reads CASAAGGGYGYTF. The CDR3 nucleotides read TGTGCCAGCGCGGCAGGAGGTGGCTATGGCTACACCTTC.

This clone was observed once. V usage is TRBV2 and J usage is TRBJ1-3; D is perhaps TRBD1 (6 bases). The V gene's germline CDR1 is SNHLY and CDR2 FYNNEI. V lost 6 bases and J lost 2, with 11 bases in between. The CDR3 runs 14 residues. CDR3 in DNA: TGTGCCAGCAGGGCAGGGGTAACTGGAAACACCATATATTTT. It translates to CASRAGVTGNTIYF.

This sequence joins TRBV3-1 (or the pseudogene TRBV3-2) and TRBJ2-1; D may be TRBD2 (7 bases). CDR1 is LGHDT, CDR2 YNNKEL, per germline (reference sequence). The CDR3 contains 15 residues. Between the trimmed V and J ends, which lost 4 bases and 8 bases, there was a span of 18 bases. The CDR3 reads CASSPGGSRVDEQFF. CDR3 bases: TGTGCCAGCAGCCCGGGGGGCTCGAGGGTCGATGAGCAGTTCTTC.

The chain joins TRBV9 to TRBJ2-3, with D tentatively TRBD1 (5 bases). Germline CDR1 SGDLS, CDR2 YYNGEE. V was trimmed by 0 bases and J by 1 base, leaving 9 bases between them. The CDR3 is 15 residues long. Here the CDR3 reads CASSVALGRTDTQYF. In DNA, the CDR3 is TGTGCCAGCAGCGTAGCCCTGGGGCGCACAGATACGCAGTATTTT. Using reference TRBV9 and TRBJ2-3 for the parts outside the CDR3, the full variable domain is DSGVTQTPKHLITATGQRVTLRCSPRSGDLSVYWYQQSLDQGLQFLIQYYNGEERAKGNILERFSAQQFPDLHSELNLSSLELGDSALYFCASSVALGRTDTQYFGPGTRLTVL.

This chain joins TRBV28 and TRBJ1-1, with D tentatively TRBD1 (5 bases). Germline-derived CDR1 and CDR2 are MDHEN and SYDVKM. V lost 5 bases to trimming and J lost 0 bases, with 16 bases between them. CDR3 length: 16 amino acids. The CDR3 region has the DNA TGTGCCAGCAGTCCTCGACAGATAGTATTGAACACTGAAGCTTTCTTT. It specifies CASSPRQIVLNTEAFF.